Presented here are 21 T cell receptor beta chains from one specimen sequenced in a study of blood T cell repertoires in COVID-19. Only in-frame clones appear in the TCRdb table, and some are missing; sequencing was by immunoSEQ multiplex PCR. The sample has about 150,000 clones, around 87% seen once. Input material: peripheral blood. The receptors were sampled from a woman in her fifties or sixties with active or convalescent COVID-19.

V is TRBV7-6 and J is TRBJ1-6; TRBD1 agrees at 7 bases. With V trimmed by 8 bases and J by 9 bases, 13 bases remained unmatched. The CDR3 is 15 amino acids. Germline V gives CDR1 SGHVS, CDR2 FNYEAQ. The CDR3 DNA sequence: TGTGCCAGCTTAGCGCCAGGGGGTTTTACTTCACCCCTCCACTTT. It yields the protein CASLAPGGFTSPLHF.

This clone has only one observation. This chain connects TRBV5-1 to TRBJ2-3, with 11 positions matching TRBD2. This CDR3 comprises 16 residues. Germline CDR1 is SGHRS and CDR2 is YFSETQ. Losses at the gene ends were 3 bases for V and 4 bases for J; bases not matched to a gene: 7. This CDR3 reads CASSYVAGGPSDTQYF. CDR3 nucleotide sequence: TGCGCCAGCAGCTATGTAGCGGGGGGGCCGTCAGATACGCAGTATTTT. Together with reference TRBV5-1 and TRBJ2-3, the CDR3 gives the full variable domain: KAGVTQTPRYLIKTRGQQVTLSCSPISGHRSVSWYQQTPGQGLQFLFEYFSETQRNKGNFPGRFSGRQFSNSRSEMNVSTLELGDSALYLCASSYVAGGPSDTQYFGPGTRLTVL.

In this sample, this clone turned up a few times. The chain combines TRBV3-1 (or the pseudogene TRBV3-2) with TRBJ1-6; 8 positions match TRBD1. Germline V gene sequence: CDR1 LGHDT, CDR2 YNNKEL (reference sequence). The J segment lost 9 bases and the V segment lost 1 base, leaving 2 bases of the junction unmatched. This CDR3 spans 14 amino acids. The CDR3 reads CASSQATGVSPLHF. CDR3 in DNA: TGTGCCAGCAGCCAAGCGACAGGGGTTTCACCCCTCCACTTT.

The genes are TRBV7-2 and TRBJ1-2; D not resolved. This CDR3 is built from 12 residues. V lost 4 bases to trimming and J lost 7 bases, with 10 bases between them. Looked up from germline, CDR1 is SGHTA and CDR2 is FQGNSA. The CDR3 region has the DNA TGTGCCAGCAGCTCCGTCCCGGTTGGCTACACCTTC. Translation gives CASSSVPVGYTF.

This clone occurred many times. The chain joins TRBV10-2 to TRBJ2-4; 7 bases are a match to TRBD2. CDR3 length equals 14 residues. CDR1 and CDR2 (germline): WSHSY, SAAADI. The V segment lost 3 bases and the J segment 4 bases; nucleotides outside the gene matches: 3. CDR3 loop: CASSDSAGKNIQYF. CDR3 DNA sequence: TGCGCCAGCAGTGATTCAGCGGGGAAAAACATTCAGTACTTC.

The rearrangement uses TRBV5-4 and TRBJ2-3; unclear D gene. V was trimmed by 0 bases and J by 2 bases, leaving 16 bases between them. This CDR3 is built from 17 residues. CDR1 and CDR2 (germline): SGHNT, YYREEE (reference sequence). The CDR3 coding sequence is TGTGCCAGCAGCTTGGGGGTAGGCCATCAGGACACAGATACGCAGTATTTT. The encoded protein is CASSLGVGHQDTDTQYF.

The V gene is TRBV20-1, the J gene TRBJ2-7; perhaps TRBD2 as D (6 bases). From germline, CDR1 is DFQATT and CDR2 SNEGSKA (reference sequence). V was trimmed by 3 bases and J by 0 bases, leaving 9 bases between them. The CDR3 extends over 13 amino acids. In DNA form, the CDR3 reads TGCAGTGCTAGTGCGGGGAGCTCCTACGAGCAGTACTTC. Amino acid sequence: CSASAGSSYEQYF.

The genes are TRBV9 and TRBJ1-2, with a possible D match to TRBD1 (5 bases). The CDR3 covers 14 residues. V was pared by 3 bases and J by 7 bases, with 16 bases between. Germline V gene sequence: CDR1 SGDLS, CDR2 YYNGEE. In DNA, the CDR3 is TGTGCCAGCAGCGCTGGGGACCGCGGGGGTGGCTACACCTTC. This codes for CASSAGDRGGGYTF.

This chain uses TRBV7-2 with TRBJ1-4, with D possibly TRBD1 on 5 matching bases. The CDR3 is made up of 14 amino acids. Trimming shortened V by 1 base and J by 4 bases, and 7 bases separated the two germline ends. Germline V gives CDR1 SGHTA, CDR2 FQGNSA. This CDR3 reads CASSLGRVNEKLFF. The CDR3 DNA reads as TGTGCCAGCAGCTTAGGCAGGGTTAATGAAAAACTGTTTTTT.

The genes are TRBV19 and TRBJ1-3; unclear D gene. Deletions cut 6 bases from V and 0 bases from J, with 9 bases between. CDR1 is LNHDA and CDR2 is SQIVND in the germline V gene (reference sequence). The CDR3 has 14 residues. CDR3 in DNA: TGTGCCAGTAGCACATCGCACTCTGGAAACACCATATATTTT. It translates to CASSTSHSGNTIYF.

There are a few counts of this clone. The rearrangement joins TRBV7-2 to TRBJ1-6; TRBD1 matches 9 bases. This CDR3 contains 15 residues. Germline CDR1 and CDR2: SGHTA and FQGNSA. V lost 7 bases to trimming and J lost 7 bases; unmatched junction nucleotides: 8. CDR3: CASTGTGSGNSPLHF. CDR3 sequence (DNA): TGTGCCAGCACCGGGACAGGGTCGGGAAATTCACCCCTCCACTTT. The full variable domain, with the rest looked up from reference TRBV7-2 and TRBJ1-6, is GAGVSQSPSNKVTEKGKDVELRCDPISGHTALYWYRQSLGQGLEFLIYFQGNSAPDKSGLPSDRFSAERTGGSVSTLTIQRTQQEDSAVYLCASTGTGSGNSPLHFGNGTRLTVT.

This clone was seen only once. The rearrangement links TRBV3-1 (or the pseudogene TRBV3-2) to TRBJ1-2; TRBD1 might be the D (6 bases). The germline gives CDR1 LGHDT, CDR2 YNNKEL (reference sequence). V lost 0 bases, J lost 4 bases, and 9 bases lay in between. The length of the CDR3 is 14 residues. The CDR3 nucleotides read TGTGCCAGCAGCCAAGAACAGGGTACCTATGGCTACACCTTC. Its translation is CASSQEQGTYGYTF.

CDR3 bases: TGTGCCAGCAGCTTGGGGGGGGTGGACTATGGCTACACCTTC. This sequence encodes CASSLGGVDYGYTF. The chain recombines TRBV13 with TRBJ1-2; TRBD1 is a possible D gene (5 bases). This CDR3 is 14 amino acids long. Germline CDR1 reads PRHDT; CDR2 reads FYEKMQ (reference sequence). The V and J ends lost 3 bases and 3 bases respectively, with 11 bases between them. The complete variable domain, with remaining parts taken from reference TRBV13 and TRBJ1-2, reads AAGVIQSPRHLIKEKRETATLKCYPIPRHDTVYWYQQGPGQDPQFLISFYEKMQSDKGSIPDRFSAQQFSDYHSELNMSSLELGDSALYFCASSLGGVDYGYTFGSGTRLTVV.

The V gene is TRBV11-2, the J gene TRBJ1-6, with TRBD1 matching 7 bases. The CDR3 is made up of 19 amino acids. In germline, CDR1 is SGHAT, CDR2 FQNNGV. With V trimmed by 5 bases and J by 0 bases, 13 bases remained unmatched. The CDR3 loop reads CASSRDSVIPSSYNSPLHF. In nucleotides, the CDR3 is TGTGCCAGCAGCCGGGACAGCGTAATACCGAGCTCCTATAATTCACCCCTCCACTTT.

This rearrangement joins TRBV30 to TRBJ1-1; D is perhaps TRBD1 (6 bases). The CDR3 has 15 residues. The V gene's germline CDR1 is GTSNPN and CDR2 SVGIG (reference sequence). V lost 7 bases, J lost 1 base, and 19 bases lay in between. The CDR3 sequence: CASPKGVSWNTEAFF. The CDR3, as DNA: TGTGCCTCCCCGAAGGGGGTCTCTTGGAACACTGAAGCTTTCTTT. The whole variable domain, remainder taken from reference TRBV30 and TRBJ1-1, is SQTIHQWPATLVQPVGSPLSLECTVEGTSNPNLYWYRQAAGRGLQLLFYSVGIGQISSEVPQNLSASRPQDRQFILSSKKLLLSDSGFYLCASPKGVSWNTEAFFGQGTRLTVV.

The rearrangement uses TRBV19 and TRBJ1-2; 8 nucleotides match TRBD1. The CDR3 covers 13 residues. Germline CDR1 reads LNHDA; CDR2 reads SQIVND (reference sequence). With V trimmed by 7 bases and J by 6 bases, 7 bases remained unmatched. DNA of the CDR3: TGTGCCAGTAAGCCAGGGGGCGCGGATGGCTACACCTTC. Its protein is CASKPGGADGYTF.

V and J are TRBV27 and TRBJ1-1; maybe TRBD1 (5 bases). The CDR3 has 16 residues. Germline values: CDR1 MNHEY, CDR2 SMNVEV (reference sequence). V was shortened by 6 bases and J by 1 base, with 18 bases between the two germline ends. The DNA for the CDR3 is TGTGCCAGCAGGGAGGCACGCGGGGCGTCGAACACTGAAGCTTTCTTT. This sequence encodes CASREARGASNTEAFF.

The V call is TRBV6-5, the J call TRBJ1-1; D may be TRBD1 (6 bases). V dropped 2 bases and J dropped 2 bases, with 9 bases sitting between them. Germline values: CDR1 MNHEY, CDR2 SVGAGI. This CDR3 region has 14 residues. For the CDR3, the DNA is TGTGCCAGCAGTTACGGGGGCCCAAACACTGAAGCTTTCTTT. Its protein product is CASSYGGPNTEAFF.

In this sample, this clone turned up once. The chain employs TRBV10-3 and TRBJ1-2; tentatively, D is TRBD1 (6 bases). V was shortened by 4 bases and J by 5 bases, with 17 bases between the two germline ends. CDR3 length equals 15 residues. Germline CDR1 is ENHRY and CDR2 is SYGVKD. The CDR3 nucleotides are TGTGCCATCAGTGTTGGCGAGACAGGATCTTATGGCTACACCTTC. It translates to CAISVGETGSYGYTF.

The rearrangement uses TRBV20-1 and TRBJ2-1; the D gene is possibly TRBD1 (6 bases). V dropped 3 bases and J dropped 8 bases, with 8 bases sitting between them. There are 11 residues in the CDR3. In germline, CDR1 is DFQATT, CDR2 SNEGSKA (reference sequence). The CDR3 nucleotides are TGCAGTGCTAGTCCAGGGGATGAGCAGTTCTTC. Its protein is CSASPGDEQFF.

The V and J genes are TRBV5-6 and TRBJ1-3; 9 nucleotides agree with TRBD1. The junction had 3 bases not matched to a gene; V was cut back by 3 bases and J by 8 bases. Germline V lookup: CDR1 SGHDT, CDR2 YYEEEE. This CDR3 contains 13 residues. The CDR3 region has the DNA TGTGCCAGCAGCTCGGACAGGGGTCACACCATATATTTT. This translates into CASSSDRGHTIYF.